These 5 T cell receptor beta chains were all obtained from the same sample, sequenced in a study of T cells in Graves' hyperthyroidism and ophthalmopathy. TCR beta CDR3 region amplification was performed from RNA transcripts. With the HTBI primer set, the TCR CDR3 went through a first round of RT-PCR. TCRdb called the multiplex PCR reads again in MiXCR, with one record for every CDR3 protein. The sample has 640,000 or so distinct CDR3 sequences, about 15% seen once. The sequenced material came from blood. The receptor set was obtained from a woman aged 35 to 49 with Graves' ophthalmopathy.

CDR3 nucleotide sequence: TGTGCCAGCAGCCGTGGGGCACAGGGGTACCGGGATGAGCAGTTCTTC. Translation gives CASSRGAQGYRDEQFF. J is TRBJ2-1 and V is TRBV7-3, with 7 bases that match TRBD1. Germline CDR1 and CDR2: SGHTA and FQGTGA. V lost 5 bases, J lost 8 bases, and 15 bases stayed unmatched. The CDR3 length is 16 residues.

The chain carries TRBV29-1 and TRBJ1-1; D gene ambiguous. The CDR3 is 13 amino acids. In germline, CDR1 is SQVTM, CDR2 ANQGSEA. V gave up 2 bases and J gave up 7 bases, with 14 bases separating them. CDR3 sequence (DNA): TGCAGCGTTGAATTTGGAGGTCGGGATGAAGCTTTCTTT. It codes for CSVEFGGRDEAFF.

The chain links TRBV6-1 to TRBJ1-5; no firm D call. V was shortened by 9 bases and J by 0 bases, with 15 bases between the two germline ends. This CDR3 contains 15 residues. Per the germline V gene, CDR1 is MNHNS and CDR2 is SASEGT. The CDR3 DNA reads as TGTGCCAGTTCCACCGCCTCTTATAGCAATCAGCCCCAGCATTTT. Its translation: CASSTASYSNQPQHF.

There are many counts of this clonotype. This rearrangement joins TRBV11-2 to TRBJ2-7; 10 nucleotides agree with TRBD2. CDR3 length: 17 residues. V was clipped by 5 bases and J by 6 bases; unmatched bases: 16. Germline CDR1 is SGHAT and CDR2 is FQNNGV. The CDR3 sequence is CASSPQSGASGSGEQYF. CDR3 nucleotide sequence: TGTGCCAGCAGCCCCCAATCAGGGGCTAGCGGGAGTGGCGAGCAGTACTTC.

This clonotype was seen many times. V usage is TRBV12-3 or TRBV12-4 and J usage is TRBJ2-5, with no clear D. V gave up 1 base and J gave up 8 bases, with 17 bases separating them. The CDR3 length is 15 residues. This CDR3 is CASSLVEGPTDTQYF. The DNA of the CDR3 is TGTGCCAGCAGTTTAGTCGAAGGGCCTACAGATACCCAGTACTTC.